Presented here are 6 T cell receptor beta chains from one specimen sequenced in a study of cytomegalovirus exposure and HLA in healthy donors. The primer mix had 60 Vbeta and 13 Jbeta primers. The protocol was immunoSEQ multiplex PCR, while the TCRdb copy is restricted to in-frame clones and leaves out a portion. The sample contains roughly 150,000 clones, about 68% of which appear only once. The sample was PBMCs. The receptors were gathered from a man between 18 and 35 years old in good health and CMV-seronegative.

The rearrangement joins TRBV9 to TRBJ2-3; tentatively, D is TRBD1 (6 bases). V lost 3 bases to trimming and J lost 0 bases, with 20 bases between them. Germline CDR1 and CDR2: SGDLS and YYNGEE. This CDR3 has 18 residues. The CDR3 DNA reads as TGTGCCAGCAGCGCTCATGCCGGGACATTCTCTAGCACAGATACGCAGTATTTT. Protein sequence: CASSAHAGTFSSTDTQYF. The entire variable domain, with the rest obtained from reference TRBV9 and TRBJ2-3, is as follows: DSGVTQTPKHLITATGQRVTLRCSPRSGDLSVYWYQQSLDQGLQFLIQYYNGEERAKGNILERFSAQQFPDLHSELNLSSLELGDSALYFCASSAHAGTFSSTDTQYFGPGTRLTVL.

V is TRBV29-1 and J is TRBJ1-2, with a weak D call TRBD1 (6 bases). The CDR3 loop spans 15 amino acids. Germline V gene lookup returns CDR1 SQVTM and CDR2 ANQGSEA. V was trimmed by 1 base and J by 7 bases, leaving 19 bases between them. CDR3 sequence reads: CSVEVVAPGAPGYTF. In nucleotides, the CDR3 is TGCAGCGTTGAAGTCGTCGCGCCAGGGGCTCCTGGCTACACCTTC.

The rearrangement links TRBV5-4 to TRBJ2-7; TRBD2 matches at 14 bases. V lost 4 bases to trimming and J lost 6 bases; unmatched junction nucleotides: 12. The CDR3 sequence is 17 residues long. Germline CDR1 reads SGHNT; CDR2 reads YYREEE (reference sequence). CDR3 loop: CASSPGLAGGPSFEQYF. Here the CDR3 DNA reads TGTGCCAGCAGCCCAGGACTAGCGGGAGGACCCTCTTTCGAGCAGTACTTC. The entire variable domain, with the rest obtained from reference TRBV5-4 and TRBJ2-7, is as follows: ETGVTQSPTHLIKTRGQQVTLRCSSQSGHNTVSWYQQALGQGPQFIFQYYREEENGRGNFPPRFSGLQFPNYSSELNVNALELDDSALYLCASSPGLAGGPSFEQYFGPGTRLTVT.

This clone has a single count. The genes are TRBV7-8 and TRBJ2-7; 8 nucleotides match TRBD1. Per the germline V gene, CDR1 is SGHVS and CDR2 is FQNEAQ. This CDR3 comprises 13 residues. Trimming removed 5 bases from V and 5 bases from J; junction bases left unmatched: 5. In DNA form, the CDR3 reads TGTGCCAGCAGCCACAGGACAGGGAACGAGCAGTACTTC. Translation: CASSHRTGNEQYF.

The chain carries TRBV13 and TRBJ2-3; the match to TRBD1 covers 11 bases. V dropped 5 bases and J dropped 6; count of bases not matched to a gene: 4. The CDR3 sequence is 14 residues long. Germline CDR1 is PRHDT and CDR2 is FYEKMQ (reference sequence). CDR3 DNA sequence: TGTGCCAGCAGCAGGGACAGGGGGGCGGATACGCAGTATTTT. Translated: CASSRDRGADTQYF.

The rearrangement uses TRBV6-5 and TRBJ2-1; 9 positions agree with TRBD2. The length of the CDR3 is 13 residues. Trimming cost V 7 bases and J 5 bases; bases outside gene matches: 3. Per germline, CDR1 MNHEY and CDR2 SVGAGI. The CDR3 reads CASKREVNNEQFF. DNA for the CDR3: TGTGCCAGCAAGCGGGAGGTGAACAATGAGCAGTTCTTC.